This TCR beta chain was documented in a study of blood T cell repertoires in COVID-19 (dated by TCRdb to about 2020). General notes on the study: Samples covering the acute and convalescent phases of COVID-19 were provided by collaborators in the United States, Italy and Spain. The repertoires were released in a freely available public database intended as a resource for research on the immune response to SARS-CoV-2. The material from the prospective study consisted of cDNA or gDNA derived from T cells, B-cell-depleted T cells, or PBMCs. Sample metadata almost always included a de-identified subject ID, COVID-19 status, age in years and sex. Samples came from the ongoing ImmuneRACE study (first 160 participants) plus 1,254 subjects from 6 global collaborators. Deeply sampled blood TCRbeta repertoires from subjects exposed to, actively infected with, or recovered from COVID-19 were included in the dataset. HLA class I and class II types, where available, came from metadata supplied by the sample provider rather than from assay-based typing. Findings and caveats that apply to the study as a whole: The amount of clinical and demographic metadata varied by source and participant and was provided uncurated.

Its CDR3 holds 15 amino acids, cysteine through phenylalanine. Just the 45-base CDR3 DNA is kept, in frame starting at base 1. In the germline V gene, CDR1 corresponds to SGDLS and CDR2 to YYNGEE. Trimming takes 1 base from V and 6 bases from J, and the germline ends sit 11 bases apart. Samples from volunteer blood donors who had recovered from COVID-19 were contributed by a second Seattle source. Collaborating institutions collected whole blood in K2EDTA tubes following their own protocols. For TCRbeta analysis, collaborators shipped samples in one of three forms: frozen whole blood, isolated PBMCs, or DNA extracted from either of those sample types. The immunoSEQ Assay, a bias-controlled multiplex PCR, was used to amplify TCRbeta CDR3 regions from genomic DNA. In the authors' own workflow: The number of nucleated cells in each sample was estimated from the amplification of reference gene primers within the assay. Sequence reads were collapsed and filtered to measure the absolute abundance of every unique TCRbeta CDR3 rearrangement. Productive Simpson clonality was computed per sample as the square root of Simpson's diversity index over productive rearrangements. The table comes from immuneACCESS by way of TCRdb, which keeps in-frame sequences with V and J called. Part of the clones is missing from these tables; in studies checked, under half for an unresolved V gene and the rest for unknown reasons. Clonal size and the V and J genes are those of that table, whereas D and trimming came from the DNA. This sample comprises some 270,000 clones, 75% to 90% of them detected only once. Of the sample, roughly 4.8% is held by the ten largest clones.

About this clone itself: Its cognate antigen has yet to be identified. Base qualities were left out, and no much larger clone turns up one base away.

The rearrangement combines TRBV9 with TRBJ1-6, with TRBD1 as a weak D call on 6 bases. The receptor was derived from a woman in her thirties or forties who had recovered from COVID-19. Sequenced material: peripheral blood. The CDR3 here reads CASSVSQGRNSPLHF. In nucleotide form, the sequence is TGTGCCAGCAGCGTAAGTCAGGGGCGTAATTCACCCCTCCACTTT.